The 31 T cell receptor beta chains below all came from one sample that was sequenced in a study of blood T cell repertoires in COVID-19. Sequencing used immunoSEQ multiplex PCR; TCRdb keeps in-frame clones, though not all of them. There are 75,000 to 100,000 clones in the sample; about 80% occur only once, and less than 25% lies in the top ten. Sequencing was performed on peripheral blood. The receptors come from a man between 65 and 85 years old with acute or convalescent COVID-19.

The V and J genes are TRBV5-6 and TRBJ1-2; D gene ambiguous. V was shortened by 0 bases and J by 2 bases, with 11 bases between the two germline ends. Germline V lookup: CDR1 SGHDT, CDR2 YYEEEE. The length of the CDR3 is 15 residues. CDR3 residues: CASSLGFAGNYGYTF. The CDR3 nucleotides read TGTGCCAGCAGCTTGGGGTTTGCGGGGAACTATGGCTACACCTTC.

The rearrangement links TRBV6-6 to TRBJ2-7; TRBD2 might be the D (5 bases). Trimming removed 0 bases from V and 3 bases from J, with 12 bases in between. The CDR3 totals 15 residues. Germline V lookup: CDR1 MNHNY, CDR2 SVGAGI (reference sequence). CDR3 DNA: TGTGCCAGCAGTTACTCGAACCTAGCCGACTACGAGCAGTACTTC. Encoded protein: CASSYSNLADYEQYF.

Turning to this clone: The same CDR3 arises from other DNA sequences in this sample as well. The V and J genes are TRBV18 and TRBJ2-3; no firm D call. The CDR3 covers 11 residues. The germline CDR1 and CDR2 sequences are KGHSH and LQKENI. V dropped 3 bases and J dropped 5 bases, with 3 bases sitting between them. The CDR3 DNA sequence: TGTGCCAGCTCACCCCAAGATACGCAGTATTTT. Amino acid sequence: CASSPQDTQYF.

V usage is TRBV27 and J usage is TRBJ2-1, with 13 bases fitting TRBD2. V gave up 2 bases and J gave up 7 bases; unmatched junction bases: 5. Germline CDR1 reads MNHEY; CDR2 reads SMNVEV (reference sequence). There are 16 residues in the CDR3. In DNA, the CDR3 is TGTGCCAGCAGTTTAGGACTAGCGGGAGTTATTAATGAGCAGTTCTTC. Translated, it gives CASSLGLAGVINEQFF.

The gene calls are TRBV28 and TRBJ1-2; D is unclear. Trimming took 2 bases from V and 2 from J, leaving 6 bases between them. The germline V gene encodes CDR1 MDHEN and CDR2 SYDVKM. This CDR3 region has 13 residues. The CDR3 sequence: CASSLGQNYGYTF. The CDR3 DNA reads TGTGCCAGCAGTTTAGGCCAGAACTATGGCTACACCTTC.

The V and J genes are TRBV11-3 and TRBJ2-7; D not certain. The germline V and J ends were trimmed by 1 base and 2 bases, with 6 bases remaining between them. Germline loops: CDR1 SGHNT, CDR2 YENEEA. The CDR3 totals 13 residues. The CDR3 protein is CASSLAPPYEQYF. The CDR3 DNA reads TGTGCCAGCAGCTTAGCTCCCCCCTACGAGCAGTACTTC.

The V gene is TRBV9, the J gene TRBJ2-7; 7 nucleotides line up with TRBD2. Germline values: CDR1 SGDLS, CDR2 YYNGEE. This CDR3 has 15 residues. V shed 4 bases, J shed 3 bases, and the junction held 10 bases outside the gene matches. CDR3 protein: CASSPRSGGSYEQYF. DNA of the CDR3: TGTGCCAGCAGCCCCCGATCCGGCGGGAGCTACGAGCAGTACTTC.

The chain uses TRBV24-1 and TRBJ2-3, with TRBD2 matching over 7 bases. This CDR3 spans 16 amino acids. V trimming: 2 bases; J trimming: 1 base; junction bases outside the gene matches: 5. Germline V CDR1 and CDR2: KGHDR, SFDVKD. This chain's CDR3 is CATSDYRLARTDTQYF. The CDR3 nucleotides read TGTGCCACCAGTGATTACCGACTAGCCCGCACAGATACGCAGTATTTT.

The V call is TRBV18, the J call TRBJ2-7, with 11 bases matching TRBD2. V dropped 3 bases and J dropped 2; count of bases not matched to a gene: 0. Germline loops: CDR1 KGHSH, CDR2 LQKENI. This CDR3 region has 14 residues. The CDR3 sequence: CASSPGLAAYEQYF. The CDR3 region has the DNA TGTGCCAGCTCACCGGGACTAGCGGCCTACGAGCAGTACTTC. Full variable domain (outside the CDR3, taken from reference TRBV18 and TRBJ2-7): NAGVMQNPRHLVRRRGQEARLRCSPMKGHSHVYWYRQLPEEGLKFMVYLQKENIIDESGMPKERFSAEFPKEGPSILRIQQVVRGDSAAYFCASSPGLAAYEQYFGPGTRLTVT.

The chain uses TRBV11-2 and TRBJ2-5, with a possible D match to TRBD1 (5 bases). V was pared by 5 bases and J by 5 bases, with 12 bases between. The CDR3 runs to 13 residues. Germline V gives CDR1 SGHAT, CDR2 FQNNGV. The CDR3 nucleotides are TGTGCCAGCAGCCGACAGCTCGGGGAGACCCAGTACTTC. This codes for CASSRQLGETQYF.

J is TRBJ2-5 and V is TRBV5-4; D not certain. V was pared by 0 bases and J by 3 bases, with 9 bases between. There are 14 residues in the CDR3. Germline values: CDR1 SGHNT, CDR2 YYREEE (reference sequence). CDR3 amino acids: CASSLGQSKETQYF. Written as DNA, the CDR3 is TGTGCCAGCAGCTTGGGGCAGTCCAAAGAGACCCAGTACTTC.

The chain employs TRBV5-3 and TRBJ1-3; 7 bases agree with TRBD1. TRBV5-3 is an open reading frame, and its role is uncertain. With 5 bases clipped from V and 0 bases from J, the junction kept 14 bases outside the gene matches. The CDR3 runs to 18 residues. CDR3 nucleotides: TGTGCCAGAAGTTCCTCCGGGACAGCGATCAACTCTGGAAACACCATATATTTT. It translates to CARSSSGTAINSGNTIYF.

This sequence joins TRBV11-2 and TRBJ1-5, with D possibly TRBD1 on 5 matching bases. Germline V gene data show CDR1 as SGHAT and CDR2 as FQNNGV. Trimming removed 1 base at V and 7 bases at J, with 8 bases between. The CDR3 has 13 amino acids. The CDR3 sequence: CASSLAPGQPQHF. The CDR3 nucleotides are TGTGCCAGCAGCTTAGCCCCAGGGCAGCCCCAGCATTTT.

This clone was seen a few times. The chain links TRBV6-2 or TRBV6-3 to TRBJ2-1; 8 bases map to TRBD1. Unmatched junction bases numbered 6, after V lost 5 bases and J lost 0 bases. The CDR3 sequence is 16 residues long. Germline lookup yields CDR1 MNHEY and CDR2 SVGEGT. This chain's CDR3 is CASSGITGGSYNEQFF. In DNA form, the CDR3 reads TGTGCCAGCAGTGGCATAACAGGGGGCTCCTACAATGAGCAGTTCTTC.

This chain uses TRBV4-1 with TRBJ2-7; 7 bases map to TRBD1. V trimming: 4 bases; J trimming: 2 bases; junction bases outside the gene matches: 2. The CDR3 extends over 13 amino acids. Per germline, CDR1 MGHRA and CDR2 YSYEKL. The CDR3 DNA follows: TGCGCCAGCAGCCGAGGGACAGCCTACGAGCAGTACTTC. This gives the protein CASSRGTAYEQYF.

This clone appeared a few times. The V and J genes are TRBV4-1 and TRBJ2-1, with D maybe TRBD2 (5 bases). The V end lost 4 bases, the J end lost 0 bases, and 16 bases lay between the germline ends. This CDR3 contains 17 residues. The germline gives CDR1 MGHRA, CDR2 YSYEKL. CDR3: CASSPPGSGSSYNEQFF. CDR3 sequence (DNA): TGCGCCAGCAGCCCCCCAGGAAGCGGCAGCTCCTACAATGAGCAGTTCTTC.

The CDR3 loop is CASSLLRDRHANYGYTF. The CDR3 DNA reads as TGTGCCAGCAGTCTATTGAGGGACAGGCATGCTAACTATGGCTACACCTTC. This chain joins TRBV5-6 and TRBJ1-2, with 8 bases fitting TRBD1. The CDR3 covers 17 residues. V shed 5 bases and J 0 bases; nucleotides not matched to a gene: 12. Germline V gives CDR1 SGHDT, CDR2 YYEEEE.

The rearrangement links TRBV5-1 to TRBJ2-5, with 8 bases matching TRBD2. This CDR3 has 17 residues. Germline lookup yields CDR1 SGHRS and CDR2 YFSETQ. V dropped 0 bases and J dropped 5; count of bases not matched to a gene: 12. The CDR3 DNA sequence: TGCGCCAGCAGCTTGGTGCCAGCGGGGGTCTCCGGGGAGACCCAGTACTTC. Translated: CASSLVPAGVSGETQYF.

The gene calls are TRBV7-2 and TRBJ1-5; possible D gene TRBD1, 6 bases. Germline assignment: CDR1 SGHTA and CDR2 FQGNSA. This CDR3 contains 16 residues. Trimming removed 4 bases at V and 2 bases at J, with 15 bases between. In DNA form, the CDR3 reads TGTGCCAGCAGCTGGGGGGGGCTCCCGGGCAATCAGCCCCAGCATTTT. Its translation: CASSWGGLPGNQPQHF.

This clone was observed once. The CDR3 region is CASSFPDRADYEQYF. In DNA, the CDR3 is TGTGCCAGCAGCTTTCCGGACAGGGCTGACTACGAGCAGTACTTC. The chain combines TRBV7-2 with TRBJ2-7, with TRBD1 matching over 8 bases. CDR3 size: 15 residues. In germline, CDR1 is SGHTA, CDR2 FQGNSA. The J segment lost 3 bases and the V segment lost 3 bases, leaving 7 bases of the junction unmatched.

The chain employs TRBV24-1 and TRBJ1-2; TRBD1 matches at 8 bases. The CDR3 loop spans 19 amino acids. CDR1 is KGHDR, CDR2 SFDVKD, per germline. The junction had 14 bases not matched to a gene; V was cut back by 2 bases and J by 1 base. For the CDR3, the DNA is TGTGCCACCAGTGATTCCTCCGGACAGGGAGCCGTCTATAACTATGGCTACACCTTC. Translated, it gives CATSDSSGQGAVYNYGYTF.

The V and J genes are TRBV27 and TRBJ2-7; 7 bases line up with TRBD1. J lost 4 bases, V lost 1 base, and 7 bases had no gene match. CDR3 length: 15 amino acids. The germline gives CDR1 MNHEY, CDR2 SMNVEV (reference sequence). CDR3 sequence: CASSLLGGVGYEQYF. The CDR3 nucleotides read TGTGCCAGCAGTTTATTAGGGGGCGTAGGGTACGAGCAGTACTTC.

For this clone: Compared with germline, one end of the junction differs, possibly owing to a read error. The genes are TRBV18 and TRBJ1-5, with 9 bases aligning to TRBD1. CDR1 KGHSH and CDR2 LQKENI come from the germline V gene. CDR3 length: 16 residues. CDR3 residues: CASSPPTGQGKQPQHF. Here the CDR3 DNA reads TGTGCCAGCTCACCACCGACGGGACAGGGCAAGCAGCCCCAGCATTTT.

CDR3 coding DNA: TGTGCCAGCAGCTTGTACAGGGGCTATGGCTACACCTTC. Translated, it gives CASSLYRGYGYTF. The chain couples TRBV5-8 to TRBJ1-2, with 7 bases aligning to TRBD1. The V segment lost 1 base and the J segment 4 bases; nucleotides outside the gene matches: 1. There are 13 residues in the CDR3. Germline CDR1 and CDR2: SGHTS and YDEGEE.

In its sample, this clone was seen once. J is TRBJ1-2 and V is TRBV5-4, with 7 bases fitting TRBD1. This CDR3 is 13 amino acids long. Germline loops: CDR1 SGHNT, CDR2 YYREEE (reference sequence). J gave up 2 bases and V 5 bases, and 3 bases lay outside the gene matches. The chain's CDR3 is CASRSGQNYGYTF. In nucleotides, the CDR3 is TGTGCCAGCAGGTCGGGACAGAACTATGGCTACACCTTC.

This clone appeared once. CDR3 coding DNA: TGTGCCACCAGCAGAGACGGGAGGGAGTACAATGAGCAGTTCTTC. Translated: CATSRDGREYNEQFF. V usage is TRBV15 and J usage is TRBJ2-1, with 8 bases aligning to TRBD2. Germline CDR1 is LNHNV and CDR2 is YYDKDF (reference sequence). The V gene end was trimmed by 0 bases and the J gene end by 4 bases; junction bases not matched to a gene: 2. The CDR3 has 15 residues.

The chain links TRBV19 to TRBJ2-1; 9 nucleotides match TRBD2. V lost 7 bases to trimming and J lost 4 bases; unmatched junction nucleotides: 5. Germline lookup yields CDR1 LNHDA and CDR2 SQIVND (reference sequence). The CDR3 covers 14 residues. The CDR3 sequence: CASTLAGNYNEQFF. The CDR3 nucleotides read TGTGCCAGTACCCTAGCGGGAAATTACAATGAGCAGTTCTTC.

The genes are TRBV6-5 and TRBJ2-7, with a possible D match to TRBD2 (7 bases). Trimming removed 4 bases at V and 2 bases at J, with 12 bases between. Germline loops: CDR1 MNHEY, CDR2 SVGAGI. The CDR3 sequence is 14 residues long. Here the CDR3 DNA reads TGTGCCAGCAGTTTGGGAGGGGGTCCCTACGAGCAGTACTTC. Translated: CASSLGGGPYEQYF.

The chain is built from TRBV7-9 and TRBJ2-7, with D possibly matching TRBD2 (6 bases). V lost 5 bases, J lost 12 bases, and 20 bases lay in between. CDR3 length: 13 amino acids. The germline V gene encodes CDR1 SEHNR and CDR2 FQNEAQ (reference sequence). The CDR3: CASSPGDLPSWYF. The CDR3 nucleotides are TGTGCCAGCAGCCCCGGGGACTTACCGAGCTGGTACTTC.

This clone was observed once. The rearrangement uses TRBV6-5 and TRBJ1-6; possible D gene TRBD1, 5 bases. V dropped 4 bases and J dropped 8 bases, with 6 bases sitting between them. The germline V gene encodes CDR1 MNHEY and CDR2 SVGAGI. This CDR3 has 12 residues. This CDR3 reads CASSLQDSPLHF. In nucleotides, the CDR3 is TGTGCCAGCAGTTTACAGGATTCACCCCTCCACTTT.

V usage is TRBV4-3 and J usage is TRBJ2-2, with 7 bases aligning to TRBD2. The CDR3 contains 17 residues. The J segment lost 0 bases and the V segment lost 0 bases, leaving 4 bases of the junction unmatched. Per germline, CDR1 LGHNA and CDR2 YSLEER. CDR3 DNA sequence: TGCGCCAGCAGCCAAGATTCGGCGGGGGCGAACACCGGGGAGCTGTTTTTT. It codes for CASSQDSAGANTGELFF.